This TCR beta chain was found in a study of blood T cell repertoires in COVID-19. As processed by the authors: Estimation of nucleated cell counts relied on the amplification of reference gene primers. TCRdb's table, derived via immunoSEQ multiplex PCR, lists solely in-frame clones and lacks some. Clonal size and the V and J genes are those of that table, whereas D and trimming came from the DNA. The sample includes about 100,000 clones, over 65% of them seen just once. A single count supports this clone. The V end was cut by 0 bases, the J end by 4 bases, with 15 bases between. CDR1 and CDR2 (germline): ENHRY, SYGVKD. CDR3 size: 16 residues.

The chain uses TRBV10-3 and TRBJ1-1; D is unclear. Sequenced sample: peripheral blood. The sequence derives from a human donor in a cohort sampled during active COVID-19. The CDR3 DNA follows: TGTGCCATCAGTGAGTCTCCGGGGATCTCGGGCACTGAAGCTTTCTTT. This encodes CAISESPGISGTEAFF.